Below, 5 T cell receptor beta chains from the same sample are listed, as sequenced in a study of Graves' ophthalmopathy and Graves' hyperthyroidism. RNA served as the template for amplifying TCR beta CDR3 regions. A first-round RT-PCR used HTBI primers, followed by a second-round multiplex PCR. From the multiplex PCR reads, TCRdb called clonotypes with MiXCR, one entry per CDR3 protein. The sample consists of 500,000 to 700,000 distinct CDR3 sequences, approximately 21% of them appearing once. Sequenced material: peripheral blood. These receptors all come from a woman between 18 and 29 years old with stable Graves' hyperthyroidism. Some clones in this sample may be carry-over from other donors' samples.

V gene TRBV7-6 combines with J gene TRBJ2-7, with D possibly TRBD2 on 6 matching bases. Trimming pared 5 bases from V and 6 bases from J, leaving 20 bases between. Germline V gene lookup returns CDR1 SGHVS and CDR2 FNYEAQ. This CDR3 has 15 amino acids. The DNA of the CDR3 is TGTGCCAGCAGCCTAAAGACGGCCGGAGGGAGCGAGCAGTACTTC. It encodes CASSLKTAGGSEQYF.

This clonotype was counted ten times or more. The genes are TRBV20-1 and TRBJ2-2; D gene uncertain. Germline lookup yields CDR1 DFQATT and CDR2 SNEGSKA (reference sequence). V was trimmed by 5 bases and J by 6 bases, leaving 16 bases between them. The CDR3 is made up of 14 amino acids. This CDR3 is CSASGSRISGELFF. DNA for the CDR3: TGCAGTGCTTCTGGTTCTAGGATCTCCGGGGAGCTGTTTTTT.

This clonotype was seen at least ten times. The chain has TRBV7-2 and TRBJ2-7; TRBD1 is a possible D gene (6 bases). The CDR3 totals 14 residues. Trimming shortened V by 1 base and J by 4 bases, and 11 bases separated the two germline ends. Per germline, CDR1 SGHTA and CDR2 FQGNSA. The CDR3, as DNA: TGTGCCAGCAGCTTAGGTAGGGGGAGATACGAGCAGTACTTC. It specifies CASSLGRGRYEQYF. The full variable domain, rest sourced from reference TRBV7-2 and TRBJ2-7, is GAGVSQSPSNKVTEKGKDVELRCDPISGHTALYWYRQSLGQGLEFLIYFQGNSAPDKSGLPSDRFSAERTGGSVSTLTIQRTQQEDSAVYLCASSLGRGRYEQYFGPGTRLTVT.

This clonotype was picked up many times. The V gene is TRBV6-1, the J gene TRBJ1-2, with D hard to call. The germline gives CDR1 MNHNS, CDR2 SASEGT. Trimming removed 2 bases at V and 5 bases at J, with 9 bases between. CDR3 size: 13 residues. In nucleotides, the CDR3 is TGTGCCAGCAGTGAATTGACTGGATATGGCTACACCTTC. This codes for CASSELTGYGYTF.

This clonotype was recorded many times. This chain connects TRBV12-3 or TRBV12-4 to TRBJ2-2, with 8 bases lining up with TRBD1. The CDR3 consists of 16 residues. V shed 4 bases, J shed 4 bases, and the junction held 8 bases outside the gene matches. The CDR3 region has the DNA TGTGCCAGCAGTTCCTCGCGACAGGGGATCACCGGGGAGCTGTTTTTT. This translates into CASSSSRQGITGELFF.